This paragraph reports one T cell receptor beta chain. Antigen: not known. CD4+ naive, central memory, regulatory and stem cell-like memory cells were sorted via CD45RO/CCR7/CD25/CD127/CD95/CD27. Purities over 95% were achieved in all sorted populations. The CDR3 extends over 18 amino acids. The V gene lost 0 bases and the J gene lost 1 base, with 19 bases spanning the gap. Per germline, CDR1 LNHNV and CDR2 YYDKDF (reference sequence). These data belong to a study of beta chain features in type 1 diabetes. General study findings and limits: In type 1 diabetes patients, VDJ junctions had fewer insertions; deletions at these junctions were more frequent. Shorter TCRB CDR3s, moderately but significantly so, marked every one of the four CD4+ subsets in Type 1 diabetes patients.

Sequencing targeted expressed TCRB transcripts, as all isolated RNA had been reverse transcribed. Sequenced by immunoSEQ multiplex PCR; TCRdb stores in-frame clones only, minus some. The repertoire has some 270,000 clones, approximately 10% of them found once; the top ten carry 0.017%. The chain has TRBV15 and TRBJ2-7, with D perhaps matching TRBD1 (7 bases). Sequences were obtained from naive CD4+ T cells from blood. This TCR came from a man aged 25-45 years with type 1 diabetes. This CDR3 reads CATSRDSWGDSPSYEQYF. CDR3 nucleotide sequence: TGTGCCACCAGCAGAGATTCGTGGGGGGACAGTCCTTCCTACGAGCAGTACTTC.